This T cell receptor (beta chain) is drawn from a study of T cell responses to AZD1222 COVID-19 vaccine. V lost 5 bases and J lost 2, with 16 bases in between. The CDR3 loop spans 16 amino acids. Germline CDR1 SGHAT, CDR2 FQNNGV. This clone came up once. Data came from immunoSEQ multiplex PCR; TCRdb stores just in-frame clones and leaves some out. The sample shows roughly 58,000 clones, about 88% of them seen only once. The V and J genes are TRBV11-2 and TRBJ1-3; D gene uncertain. The sample consisted of peripheral blood, taken 28 days after the second AZD1222 dose. The receptor's source is an adult who received the AZD1222 COVID-19 vaccine. CDR3 sequence (DNA): TGTGCCAGCAGCGGTCGTTGGGGATCCCCTGGAAACACCATATATTTT. The encoded protein is CASSGRWGSPGNTIYF.